The 7 T cell receptor beta chains below come from one sample, sequenced in a study of OX40 agonist ivuxolimab in advanced cancers. TCRdb's table, derived via immunoSEQ multiplex PCR, lists solely in-frame clones and lacks some. The repertoire consists of around 79,000 clones, with more than 85% occurring once and the leading ten covering roughly a tenth. The sequenced sample was CD4+ or CD8+ T cells sorted from blood, obtained in a trial of the OX40 agonist ivuxolimab. The source is an adult with an advanced solid tumor such as melanoma, head and neck, liver or kidney cancer.

The sample holds a few counts of this clone. The V call is TRBV11-2, the J call TRBJ1-2; D is unclear. Trimming removed 1 base from V and 6 bases from J, with 9 bases in between. The CDR3 extends over 13 amino acids. The germline gives CDR1 SGHAT, CDR2 FQNNGV. The CDR3 nucleotides are TGTGCCAGCAGCTTAGGGCAGTCGGATGGCTACACCTTC. Protein: CASSLGQSDGYTF.

The V and J genes are TRBV11-3 and TRBJ2-1; a possible D gene is TRBD2 (5 bases). The CDR3 consists of 13 residues. The germline gives CDR1 SGHNT, CDR2 YENEEA. The V gene lost 1 base and the J gene lost 9 bases, with 10 bases spanning the gap. CDR3 DNA sequence: TGTGCCAGCAGCTTAGGGGTCGAGGGTGAGCAGTTCTTC. Its translation is CASSLGVEGEQFF.

V usage is TRBV27 and J usage is TRBJ2-1; D possibly corresponds to TRBD2 (6 bases). The V end was cut by 6 bases, the J end by 5 bases, with 14 bases between. From germline, CDR1 is MNHEY and CDR2 SMNVEV (reference sequence). The CDR3 consists of 14 residues. CDR3 in DNA: TGTGCCAGCAGCGCCGGGACTTACAACAATGAGCAGTTCTTC. This translates into CASSAGTYNNEQFF.

By share, this clone ranks as medium-sized. The chain's CDR3 is CASSYSSGGYNEQFF. Here the CDR3 DNA reads TGTGCCAGCAGTTACTCTAGCGGGGGGTACAATGAGCAGTTCTTC. The chain joins TRBV6-5 to TRBJ2-1; 10 nucleotides match TRBD2. The V segment lost 0 bases and the J segment 4 bases; nucleotides outside the gene matches: 0. The CDR3 runs to 15 residues. The germline V gene encodes CDR1 MNHEY and CDR2 SVGAGI.

V usage is TRBV27 and J usage is TRBJ2-7, with TRBD2 identical over 7 bases. The germline gives CDR1 MNHEY, CDR2 SMNVEV (reference sequence). The junction had 9 bases not matched to a gene; V was cut back by 7 bases and J by 3 bases. The CDR3 loop spans 14 amino acids. The chain's CDR3 is CASTLSGGLYEQYF. The CDR3 DNA reads TGTGCCAGCACCTTGTCGGGGGGACTCTACGAGCAGTACTTC.

V and J are TRBV9 and TRBJ2-7; 7 bases map to TRBD1. Germline trimming cut 4 bases from V and 4 bases from J; bases unmatched to any gene: 8. The germline V gene has CDR1 SGDLS and CDR2 YYNGEE. The CDR3 has 14 amino acids. The CDR3 loop is CASSPGTVGYEQYF. The CDR3 DNA reads TGTGCCAGCAGCCCCGGGACAGTGGGTTACGAGCAGTACTTC.

V gene TRBV30 combines with J gene TRBJ2-7, with D uncertain. CDR1 and CDR2 from the germline V gene are GTSNPN and SVGIG (reference sequence). Trimming removed 5 bases at V and 2 bases at J, with 13 bases between. The CDR3 has 13 residues. CDR3 loop: CAWEDVAAYEQYF. CDR3 DNA: TGTGCCTGGGAGGACGTTGCCGCCTACGAGCAGTACTTC.